These 30 T cell receptor beta chains were sequenced from one sample in a study of T cell repertoires in cytomegalovirus infection. TCRdb re-called the reads with MiXCR, one entry per CDR3 protein. The table has about 100,000 distinct CDR3 sequences, more than 15% seen once; the top ten hold about 7.3%. Input material: PBMCs. All receptors derive from a human donor in good health (CMV status not recorded). Some clones in this sample may be carry-over from other donors' samples.

There are many counts of this clonotype. The gene calls are TRBV7-2 and TRBJ2-2; D may correspond to TRBD1 or TRBD2 (6 bases each). V shed 10 bases and J shed 4 bases, with 13 bases lying between them. Germline V gene lookup returns CDR1 SGHTA and CDR2 FQGNSA. The CDR3 covers 13 residues. The DNA for the CDR3 is TGTGCCACGGGGGCCCAGGCCACCGGGGAGCTGTTTTTT. Encoded protein: CATGAQATGELFF.

The genes are TRBV4-2 and TRBJ1-1, with TRBD1 matching 7 bases. After removal of 6 bases from V and 5 bases from J, the junction contained 12 bases not matched to a gene. Germline lookup yields CDR1 LGHNA and CDR2 YNFKEQ. This CDR3 is built from 15 residues. DNA for the CDR3: TGTGCCAGCAGAACAATGACAGGGTCGGGAACTGAAGCTTTCTTT. The encoded protein is CASRTMTGSGTEAFF.

The genes are TRBV19 and TRBJ1-1; maybe TRBD1 (5 bases). The CDR3 runs 14 residues. V lost 6 bases, J lost 4 bases, and 15 bases lay in between. In germline, CDR1 is LNHDA, CDR2 SQIVND (reference sequence). This chain's CDR3 is CASRTRGVGTEAFF. The CDR3 DNA reads as TGTGCCAGTAGGACGCGGGGGGTGGGCACTGAAGCTTTCTTT. Combining the CDR3 with reference TRBV19 and TRBJ1-1 gives the whole variable domain DGGITQSPKYLFRKEGQNVTLSCEQNLNHDAMYWYRQDPGQGLRLIYYSQIVNDFQKGDIAEGYSVSREKKESFPLTVTSAQKNPTAFYLCASRTRGVGTEAFFGQGTRLTVV.

This clonotype was observed a handful of times. The chain recombines TRBV27 with TRBJ1-5; D gene ambiguous. The CDR3 extends over 12 amino acids. Trimming took off 8 bases at V and 7 bases at J, with 12 bases between the two ends. Germline loops: CDR1 MNHEY, CDR2 SMNVEV (reference sequence). The CDR3 region is CASGTTWQPQHF. The CDR3 DNA reads as TGTGCCAGCGGTACAACGTGGCAGCCCCAGCATTTT.

This chain links TRBV12-3 or TRBV12-4 with TRBJ2-2; D not resolved. V shed 8 bases and J shed 3 bases, with 10 bases lying between them. The CDR3 loop spans 13 amino acids. Here the CDR3 DNA reads TGTGCCAGCGGGTGGTGGGACACCGGGGAGCTGTTTTTT. It codes for CASGWWDTGELFF.

In this sample, this clonotype turned up a few times. The rearrangement links TRBV5-1 to TRBJ1-1, with a weak D call TRBD1 (5 bases). Germline V CDR1 and CDR2: SGHRS, YFSETQ. Trimming took 5 bases from V and 1 from J, leaving 15 bases between them. This CDR3 has 15 amino acids. CDR3 loop: CASSSFDSGNTEAFF. DNA of the CDR3: TGCGCCAGCAGTTCCTTCGACAGTGGGAACACTGAAGCTTTCTTT.

The CDR3 bases are TGTGCCAGCAGTGGGGAGACTTACAATGAGCAGTTCTTC. Its translation: CASSGETYNEQFF. The chain combines TRBV2 with TRBJ2-1, with D possibly matching TRBD2 (5 bases). The CDR3 consists of 13 residues. CDR1 SNHLY and CDR2 FYNNEI come from the germline V gene. V dropped 4 bases and J dropped 4 bases, with 8 bases sitting between them.

This clonotype was recorded many times. V is TRBV4-1 and J is TRBJ2-7; TRBD1 matches 8 bases. The CDR3 covers 15 residues. Germline V CDR1 and CDR2: MGHRA, YSYEKL. Trimming cost V 4 bases and J 5 bases; bases outside gene matches: 10. CDR3 coding DNA: TGCGCCAGCAGCCGCCGACAGGGGAGTTTCCACGAGCAGTACTTC. Translation: CASSRRQGSFHEQYF.

This clonotype was observed a few times. The chain uses TRBV2 and TRBJ1-1; D uncertain. V was trimmed by 4 bases and J by 5 bases, leaving 17 bases between them. Germline values: CDR1 SNHLY, CDR2 FYNNEI. The CDR3 runs 15 residues. This chain's CDR3 is CASSGVPALGTEAFF. CDR3 nucleotide sequence: TGTGCCAGCAGTGGGGTGCCAGCCCTGGGAACTGAAGCTTTCTTT.

This sequence joins TRBV20-1 and TRBJ2-2; 7 bases line up with TRBD2. Trimming removed 4 bases from V and 4 bases from J; junction bases left unmatched: 9. The CDR3 length is 15 residues. The germline gives CDR1 DFQATT, CDR2 SNEGSKA (reference sequence). CDR3 in amino acids: CSATSLAEGTGELFF. CDR3 nucleotide sequence: TGCAGTGCTACTAGTCTAGCGGAGGGCACCGGGGAGCTGTTTTTT.

Only a few counts were recorded for this clonotype. V is TRBV20-1 and J is TRBJ1-2; D is unresolved. Germline loops: CDR1 DFQATT, CDR2 SNEGSKA (reference sequence). This CDR3 is built from 12 residues. Trimming took 3 bases from V and 3 from J, leaving 8 bases between them. The CDR3 loop reads CSASAGHYGYTF. As DNA, the CDR3 is TGCAGTGCTAGTGCTGGGCACTATGGCTACACCTTC.

This clonotype was observed many times. The chain couples TRBV7-2 to TRBJ2-2; 7 bases match TRBD1. J was trimmed by 7 bases and V by 4 bases; bases with no gene match: 12. Germline CDR1 reads SGHTA; CDR2 reads FQGNSA. This CDR3 region has 16 residues. CDR3 DNA sequence: TGTGCCAGCAGCTCCTACAGGGGTCGGATCGGCGGGGAGCTGTTTTTT. This translates into CASSSYRGRIGGELFF.

The chain combines TRBV28 with TRBJ1-1, with 8 nucleotides matching TRBD1. The CDR3 is 14 residues long. CDR1 is MDHEN and CDR2 is SYDVKM in the germline V gene. Trimming took 3 bases from V and 4 from J; bases not matched to a gene: 4. CDR3 DNA: TGTGCCAGCAGTTTTTGGCAGGGGGCCACTGAAGCTTTCTTT. This codes for CASSFWQGATEAFF.

This clonotype has at least ten counts. V gene TRBV12-3 or TRBV12-4 combines with J gene TRBJ1-4; a possible D gene is TRBD1 (6 bases). The CDR3 spans 15 residues. Trimming shortened V by 6 bases and J by 0 bases, and 11 bases separated the two germline ends. The CDR3 region has the DNA TGTGCCAGCAGCCTAAGGGGGGCAACTAATGAAAAACTGTTTTTT. Its protein is CASSLRGATNEKLFF.

The chain employs TRBV2 and TRBJ1-4; possibly TRBD1 for D (5 bases). Trimming removed 0 bases at V and 7 bases at J, with 9 bases between. The CDR3 loop spans 14 amino acids. Germline CDR1 and CDR2: SNHLY and FYNNEI. The CDR3 loop is CASSEAMGTEKLFF. The CDR3 nucleotides are TGTGCCAGCAGTGAAGCTATGGGGACTGAAAAACTGTTTTTT.

This clonotype was observed a few times. This sequence joins TRBV19 and TRBJ1-3, with unresolved D. V shed 7 bases and J shed 6 bases, with 13 bases lying between them. CDR1 is LNHDA, CDR2 SQIVND, per germline (reference sequence). The CDR3 contains 13 residues. The CDR3 protein is CASNRFQENTIYF. CDR3 sequence (DNA): TGTGCCAGTAACCGGTTTCAAGAAAACACCATATATTTT.

At least ten counts were recorded for this clonotype. V usage is TRBV7-3 and J usage is TRBJ2-2; 12 bases agree with TRBD2. Germline V lookup: CDR1 SGHTA, CDR2 FQGTGA. The J segment lost 2 bases and the V segment lost 4 bases, leaving 8 bases of the junction unmatched. The CDR3 contains 18 residues. CDR3 residues: CASSSPGLAGPNTGELFF. The CDR3 region has the DNA TGTGCCAGCAGCTCACCGGGACTAGCGGGTCCTAACACCGGGGAGCTGTTTTTT.

This clonotype was counted at least ten times. The chain employs TRBV7-6 and TRBJ1-1; 10 bases match TRBD1. From germline, CDR1 is SGHVS and CDR2 FNYEAQ. CDR3 length: 16 amino acids. Trimming removed 1 base from V and 7 bases from J; junction bases left unmatched: 9. The CDR3 is CASSLGRDRGVDEAFF. Written as DNA, the CDR3 is TGTGCCAGCAGCTTAGGGAGGGACAGGGGTGTAGATGAAGCTTTCTTT.

In this sample, this clonotype turned up many times. The chain uses TRBV20-1 and TRBJ1-3; D is unclear. The length of the CDR3 is 14 residues. The germline V and J ends were trimmed by 0 bases and 0 bases, with 6 bases remaining between them. The germline V gene encodes CDR1 DFQATT and CDR2 SNEGSKA (reference sequence). CDR3 sequence (DNA): TGCAGTGCTAGAGAGGGTTACTCTGGAAACACCATATATTTT. Translated, it gives CSAREGYSGNTIYF.

Turning to this clonotype: This likely comes from a read error, as the CDR3 has no conserved phenylalanine or tryptophan at its end. As DNA, the CDR3 is TGTGCCAGCACACGACGGGGCCGCACCGGGGAGCTGTTTTTA. Amino acid sequence: CASTRRGRTGELFL. The genes are TRBV12-3 or TRBV12-4 and TRBJ2-2, with D perhaps assigned TRBD1 or TRBD2 (5 bases each). Trimming removed 7 bases at V and 4 bases at J, with 13 bases between. CDR3 length: 14 amino acids.

At least ten counts were recorded for this clonotype. The chain employs TRBV29-1 and TRBJ1-2, with D possibly matching TRBD1 (6 bases). The CDR3 sequence is 14 residues long. Trimming stripped 0 bases from V and 7 bases from J, with 15 bases between. The germline V gene has CDR1 SQVTM and CDR2 ANQGSEA. CDR3 protein: CSVEEPSSRGGYTF. The DNA for the CDR3 is TGCAGCGTTGAAGAGCCCTCATCCAGGGGTGGCTACACCTTC.

The gene calls are TRBV11-2 and TRBJ1-6; the D gene is possibly TRBD1 (5 bases). Germline V gene lookup returns CDR1 SGHAT and CDR2 FQNNGV. V was pared by 5 bases and J by 9 bases, with 17 bases between. The CDR3 covers 15 residues. CDR3 amino acids: CASSPDGGIGSPLHF. The CDR3 DNA follows: TGTGCCAGCAGCCCTGATGGGGGAATTGGTTCACCCCTCCACTTT.

This clonotype was recorded a few times. V is TRBV5-1 and J is TRBJ2-5; 8 positions agree with TRBD2. The CDR3 totals 16 residues. V lost 3 bases and J lost 9; bases outside the gene matches: 16. The V gene's germline CDR1 is SGHRS and CDR2 YFSETQ. The CDR3 reads CASSSSRAGVFASQYF. The CDR3 DNA reads TGCGCCAGCAGCTCCTCGCGAGCGGGGGTTTTCGCATCCCAGTACTTC.

This clonotype is medium-sized in the sample. The rearrangement joins TRBV5-6 to TRBJ2-7; D is unclear. The germline V and J ends were trimmed by 2 bases and 3 bases, with 12 bases remaining between them. The CDR3 runs 14 residues. Germline V gives CDR1 SGHDT, CDR2 YYEEEE. CDR3 nucleotide sequence: TGTGCCAGCAGCTTACGGGTCAGCATCTACGAGCAGTACTTC. Translation gives CASSLRVSIYEQYF.

In its sample, this clonotype was seen a few times. The chain employs TRBV7-9 and TRBJ1-1, with a possible D match to TRBD1 (6 bases). Germline V gives CDR1 SEHNR, CDR2 FQNEAQ (reference sequence). The CDR3 runs to 14 residues. V was clipped by 6 bases and J by 7 bases, with 18 bases between them. The CDR3 sequence is CASSHRGQQGEAFF. In DNA, the CDR3 is TGTGCCAGCAGTCACCGGGGCCAACAGGGTGAAGCTTTCTTT.

The sample holds a few counts of this clonotype. The genes are TRBV28 and TRBJ1-2; D unclear. The V end lost 8 bases, the J end lost 4 bases, and 17 bases lay between the germline ends. Germline CDR1 is MDHEN and CDR2 is SYDVKM. This CDR3 has 14 residues. The CDR3 protein is CASSVLGSLYGYTF. Written as DNA, the CDR3 is TGTGCCAGCTCGGTCCTAGGCAGCCTCTATGGCTACACCTTC.

In this sample, this clonotype turned up many times. V usage is TRBV11-2 and J usage is TRBJ2-1, with D tentatively TRBD1 or TRBD2 (5 bases each). Trimming removed 3 bases at V and 1 base at J, with 10 bases between. This CDR3 is 15 amino acids long. CDR1 is SGHAT and CDR2 is FQNNGV in the germline V gene. The CDR3 here is CASSFRDGSYNEQFF. CDR3 bases: TGTGCCAGCAGCTTCCGGGACGGGTCCTACAATGAGCAGTTCTTC.

This clonotype was detected ten times or more. The J gene is TRBJ2-3, the V gene TRBV4-3; D ambiguous. The CDR3 runs to 15 residues. Germline CDR1 is LGHNA and CDR2 is YSLEER. Trimming left V 0 bases short and J 2 bases short, with 9 bases between. CDR3 amino acids: CASSQDWSYTDTQYF. CDR3 coding DNA: TGCGCCAGCAGCCAAGATTGGTCCTACACAGATACGCAGTATTTT.

There are a few counts of this clonotype. CDR3 protein: CSARDSPQETQYF. The CDR3 coding sequence is TGCAGTGCTAGAGATTCCCCTCAAGAGACCCAGTACTTC. The V gene is TRBV20-1, the J gene TRBJ2-5; D call uncertain. The V end lost 0 bases, the J end lost 2 bases, and 7 bases lay between the germline ends. CDR1 and CDR2 (germline): DFQATT, SNEGSKA (reference sequence). The CDR3 is made up of 13 amino acids.

In regard to this clonotype: This sequence may be a read error, since a much larger clone differs from it by one base. This chain uses TRBV7-8 with TRBJ2-7; D remains unclear. The CDR3 extends over 13 amino acids. CDR1 and CDR2 from the germline V gene are SGHVS and FQNEAQ. CDR3: CASSMTSSSEQYF. The CDR3 region has the DNA TGTGCCAGCAGCATGACGAGCTCCTCCGAGCAGTACTTC. Supplemented by reference TRBV7-8 and TRBJ2-7, the full variable domain reads GAGVSQSPRYKVAKRGQDVALRCDPISGHVSLFWYQQALGQGPEFLTYFQNEAQLDKSGLPSDRFFAERPEGSVSTLKIQRTQQEDSAVYLCASSMTSSSEQYFGPGTRLTVT.